Detailed here is one T cell receptor beta chain. Primers included in the PCR were 60 Vbeta and 13 Jbeta primers. In the study's own analysis: Some 10 million of the about 80 million unique TCR beta chains counted in a later analysis were shared. Method: immunoSEQ multiplex PCR; TCRdb's copy keeps in-frame clones and lacks some. Clonal size and the V and J genes are those of that table, whereas D and trimming came from the DNA. The sample has tens of thousands of clones, 70% to 85% seen once. Among the donors, all were healthy bone marrow donors. When sampled, the donors appeared nominally healthy, though they likely had unrecorded immune exposures. Trimming stripped 0 bases from V and 0 bases from J, with 7 bases between. The CDR3 is 15 residues long. Germline V lookup: CDR1 SGHNT, CDR2 YYREEE (reference sequence). The data originate from a study of cytomegalovirus exposure and HLA in healthy donors. Across the study: Earlier, 100 million or so unique TCR beta sequences were recovered from approximately 200 million T cells by an analysis.

The V and J genes are TRBV5-4 and TRBJ1-3, with D maybe TRBD1 (5 bases). This TCR derives from a man aged 40-49 years in good health and CMV-seropositive. The sample was PBMCs. This CDR3 reads CASSLGQNSGNTIYF. DNA for the CDR3: TGTGCCAGCAGCTTGGGACAGAACTCTGGAAACACCATATATTTT.